The entry below gives a single T cell receptor beta chain sequence along with its context. Its antigen is still unknown. Some clones are missing from TCRdb's copy, which holds only in-frame ones; the method was immunoSEQ multiplex PCR. The sample includes tens of thousands of clones, around 80% of them seen just once. This specimen belongs to a study of somatic mutations in cytotoxic T cells in rheumatoid arthritis. General observations from the study: The slight TRBV07 underrepresentation in rheumatoid arthritis patients received no adjustment for multiple comparisons.

CDR3 length: 15 residues. Trimming took off 5 bases at V and 0 bases at J, with 11 bases between the two ends. Germline assignment: CDR1 MNHEY and CDR2 SMNVEV (reference sequence). Sequencing was done on a sample of CD8+ T cells sorted from blood. The origin of this receptor is a man aged 40-49 years in good health. J is TRBJ2-1 and V is TRBV27; D ambiguous. CDR3 residues: CASSVSVGSYNEQFF. The DNA for the CDR3 is TGTGCCAGCAGTGTTTCGGTGGGCTCCTACAATGAGCAGTTCTTC.